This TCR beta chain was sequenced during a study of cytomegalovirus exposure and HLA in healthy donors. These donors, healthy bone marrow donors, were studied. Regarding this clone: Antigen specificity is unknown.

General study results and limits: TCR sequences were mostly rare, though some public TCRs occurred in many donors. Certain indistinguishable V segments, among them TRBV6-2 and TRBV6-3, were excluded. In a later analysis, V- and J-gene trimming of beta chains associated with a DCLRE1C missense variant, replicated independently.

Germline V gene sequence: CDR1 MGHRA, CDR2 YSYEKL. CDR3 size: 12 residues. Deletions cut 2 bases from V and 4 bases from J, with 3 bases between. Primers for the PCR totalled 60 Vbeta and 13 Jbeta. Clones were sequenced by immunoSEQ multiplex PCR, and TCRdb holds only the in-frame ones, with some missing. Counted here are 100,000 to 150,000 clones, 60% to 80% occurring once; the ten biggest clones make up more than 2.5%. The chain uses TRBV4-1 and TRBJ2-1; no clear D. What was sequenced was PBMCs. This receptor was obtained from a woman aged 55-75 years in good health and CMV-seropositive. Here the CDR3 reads CASSQPYNEQFF. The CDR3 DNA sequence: TGCGCCAGCAGCCAACCGTACAATGAGCAGTTCTTC.